These T cell receptor beta chains were read from a single sample in a study of T cells after posttransplantation cyclophosphamide. The table came from immunoSEQ multiplex PCR; TCRdb's copy has only in-frame clones and leaves some out. Counted here are around 17,000 clones, 75% to 80% occurring once; the ten biggest clones make up 31%. Source: CD8+ T cells sorted from PBMCs, taken 1,700 to 2,000 days after a stem cell transplant with posttransplant cyclophosphamide. Source of these receptors: a female patient in her forties or fifties who received an allogeneic stem cell transplant from a related donor, was CMV-positive, and had no GVHD. Some T cells may have come from the graft donor. Each CDR3 is given with its conserved first and last residue. D genes are given only for firm matches. Clone size, where shown, is once, few, many, or a class for clones that have expanded.

- TRBJ2-7 TRBV28 medium-sized 16 TGTGCCAGCAGTTTATTTGGCGGGGAGAGCTCCTACGAGCAGTACTTC CASSLFGGESSYEQYF
- TRBJ2-5 TRBV28 - 15 TGTGCCAGCAGAACCGCCGGGACAAATGTAGCGACCCAGTACTTC CASRTAGTNVATQYF
- TRBJ1-2 TRBV28 - 14 TGTGCCAGCAGTTTGCCCCGGAGGACCCATGGCTACACCTTC CASSLPRRTHGYTF
TRBD1 TRBJ2-1 TRBV19 once 17 TGTGCCAGTAACTCCCCCTCCGGGACAGGGGGCTACAATGAGCAGTTCTTC CASNSPSGTGGYNEQFF
TRBD1 TRBJ2-7 TRBV15 - 16 TGTGCCACCAGCAGAGAAAGGGACAGGGGGTCCTACGAGCAGTACTTC CATSRERDRGSYEQYF
TRBD1 TRBJ2-7 TRBV4-1 once 15 TGCGCCAGCAGCCAAGGCTCAGGGGGCCCTAGGGAGCAGTACTTC CASSQGSGGPREQYF
TRBD1 TRBJ1-6 TRBV6-6 - 14 TGTGCCAGCAGGCAGACAGGGAGGAATTCACCCCTCCACTTT CASRQTGRNSPLHF
- TRBJ1-4 TRBV9 - 13 TGTGCCAGCAGCGCCAGACAAAATGAAAAACTGTTTTTT CASSARQNEKLFF
TRBD1 TRBJ1-3 TRBV19 - 13 TGTGCCACCTCAGGGGGCGCTGGAAACACCATATATTTT CATSGGAGNTIYF
- TRBJ1-1 TRBV6-5 - 13 TGTGCCAGCAGTTACTCGGGGGCAACTGAAGCTTTCTTT CASSYSGATEAFF
- TRBJ2-5 TRBV14 - 14 TGTGCCAGCAGCCTTCGACAGACCCAAGAGACCCAGTACTTC CASSLRQTQETQYF
- TRBJ2-7 TRBV5-5 - 16 TGTGCCAGCAGCTCCAGGTTCAGGGGCCAGGGATACGAGCAGTACTTC CASSSRFRGQGYEQYF
- TRBJ1-2 TRBV7-9 - 16 TGTGCCAGCAGCTTAGCAATGACAGAAATAAACTATGGCTACACCTTC CASSLAMTEINYGYTF
- TRBJ1-1 TRBV5-6 - 12 TGTGCCAGCAGCTTGCAGGGCACTGAAGCTTTCTTT CASSLQGTEAFF
TRBD1 TRBJ1-4 TRBV7-9 - 15 TGTGCCAGCAGCTCCCGGACAGGGGTTAATGAAAAACTGTTTTTT CASSSRTGVNEKLFF
TRBD2 TRBJ2-5 TRBV11-2 few 17 TGTGCCAGCAGCTTAGGTGTGACTAGCGGGGGGGAAGAGACCCAGTACTTC CASSLGVTSGGEETQYF
- TRBJ2-7 TRBV4-2 few 14 TGTGCCAGCAGCCAAGATGGGGGGGCGGGCGAGCAGTACTTC CASSQDGGAGEQYF
TRBD1 TRBJ2-5 TRBV7-7 - 14 TGTGCCAGCAGCCCGGACAGGGGTGGGGAGACCCAGTACTTC CASSPDRGGETQYF
- TRBJ1-2 TRBV9 - 15 TGTGCCAGCAGCGTAGAACCGGGAGCTAACTATGGCTACACCTTC CASSVEPGANYGYTF
TRBD1 TRBJ2-7 TRBV5-1 - 14 TGCGCCAGCAGGGGAACGGACAGGGCCTACGAGCAGTACTTC CASRGTDRAYEQYF
TRBD1 TRBJ1-1 TRBV18 - 15 TGTGCCAGCATTTCCGACAGGGCGACAAACACTGAAGCTTTCTTT CASISDRATNTEAFF
TRBD2 TRBJ2-1 TRBV5-1 - 17 TGCGCCAGCAGCCCAGTGAGCGGGGGGGCAAGTTTAAATGAGCAGTTCTTC CASSPVSGGASLNEQFF
- TRBJ2-1 TRBV9 - 15 TGTGCCAGCAGCGTAGAAGAGGACATATACAATGAGCAGTTCTTC CASSVEEDIYNEQFF
TRBD1 TRBJ1-1 TRBV6-6 - 15 TGTGCCAGCAGTCCCCGACAGGGGGTGAACACTGAAGCTTTCTTT CASSPRQGVNTEAFF
TRBD1 TRBJ2-1 TRBV4-3 - 17 TGCGCCAGCAGCCAACCTCCGGGACAGACCTTTAAGAATGAGCAGTTCTTC CASSQPPGQTFKNEQFF
TRBD1 TRBJ1-3 TRBV9 - 18 TGTGCCAGCAGCGTAGCTGGTGCCCCAGGGGGCTCTGGAAACACCATATATTTT CASSVAGAPGGSGNTIYF
- TRBJ1-2 TRBV4-2 - 15 TGTGCCAGCAGCCAAGCGGGGACTCCCGTCTATGGCTACACCTTC CASSQAGTPVYGYTF